A selection of T cell receptor beta chains follows, all from one sample in a study of cytomegalovirus exposure and HLA in healthy donors. Some clones are missing from TCRdb's copy, which holds only in-frame ones; the method was immunoSEQ multiplex PCR. The repertoire has some 130,000 clones, 60% to 80% of them found once; the top ten carry 1.3% to 1.5%. Sample: PBMCs. These TCRs come from a female donor in good health and CMV-seronegative. The CDR3 runs from the conserved cysteine through the conserved F or W. The order of the fields is D gene, clone size, V gene, J gene, CDR3 protein, CDR3 DNA. The D gene is left open where the match is weak. Size values are once, few and many counts, or a class for expanded clones, and some rows have none.

.	.	TRBV19	TRBJ2-1	CASNLGRSSYNEQFF	TGTGCCAGTAACTTAGGAAGGAGCTCCTACAATGAGCAGTTCTTC
TRBD2	.	TRBV4-1	TRBJ2-1	CASSARLAVSYNEQFF	TGCGCCAGCAGCGCTAGGCTAGCGGTCTCCTACAATGAGCAGTTCTTC
TRBD1	.	TRBV5-1	TRBJ2-7	CASSLQGSRGVSYEQYF	TGCGCCAGCAGCTTACAGGGGAGTAGGGGAGTATCCTACGAGCAGTACTTC
.	few	TRBV28	TRBJ1-4	CASSQTNRGKLFF	TGTGCCAGCAGCCAGACCAACCGAGGAAAACTGTTTTTT
.	.	TRBV30	TRBJ1-3	CAWSTLSGASGNTIYF	TGTGCCTGGAGTACCTTGAGCGGCGCGTCTGGAAACACCATATATTTT
TRBD2	.	TRBV9	TRBJ2-3	CASSVAGLAGNTQYF	TGTGCCAGCAGCGTAGCGGGACTAGCGGGAAATACGCAGTATTTT
.	.	TRBV6-1	TRBJ1-1	CASSEEGPDTEAFF	TGTGCCAGCAGTGAAGAGGGGCCGGACACTGAAGCTTTCTTT
TRBD2	.	TRBV7-9	TRBJ2-7	CASSLVAGFSYEQYF	TGTGCCAGCAGCCTAGTAGCGGGGTTCTCCTACGAGCAGTACTTC
.	once	TRBV7-9	TRBJ1-1	CASSPITVFSEAFF	TGTGCCAGCAGCCCGATTACAGTGTTCTCTGAAGCTTTCTTT
TRBD1	few	TRBV5-1	TRBJ2-2	CASSWDRPNTGELFF	TGCGCCAGCAGCTGGGACAGGCCCAACACCGGGGAGCTGTTTTTT
.	.	TRBV30	TRBJ1-2	CAWRLRTPGGYLGYTF	TGTGCCTGGAGACTGAGAACACCGGGCGGGTATTTAGGCTACACCTTC
.	few	TRBV19	TRBJ1-4	CASSPGLGEKLFF	TGTGCCAGTAGTCCGGGACTGGGAGAAAAACTGTTTTTT
.	.	TRBV6-1	TRBJ2-1	CASRAYNEQFF	TGTGCCAGCCGGGCCTACAATGAGCAGTTCTTC
TRBD2	few	TRBV5-1	TRBJ2-3	CASSLLAGGSDTQYF	TGCGCCAGCAGCTTACTAGCGGGGGGGTCAGATACGCAGTATTTT
.	.	TRBV4-3	TRBJ2-2	CASSQELRTGVNTGELFF	TGCGCCAGCAGCCAAGAGTTGCGGACGGGAGTAAATACCGGGGAGCTGTTTTTT
.	.	TRBV7-8	TRBJ2-7	CASSLEGGVGTWEQYF	TGTGCCAGCAGCTTAGAAGGGGGGGTCGGCACGTGGGAGCAGTACTTC